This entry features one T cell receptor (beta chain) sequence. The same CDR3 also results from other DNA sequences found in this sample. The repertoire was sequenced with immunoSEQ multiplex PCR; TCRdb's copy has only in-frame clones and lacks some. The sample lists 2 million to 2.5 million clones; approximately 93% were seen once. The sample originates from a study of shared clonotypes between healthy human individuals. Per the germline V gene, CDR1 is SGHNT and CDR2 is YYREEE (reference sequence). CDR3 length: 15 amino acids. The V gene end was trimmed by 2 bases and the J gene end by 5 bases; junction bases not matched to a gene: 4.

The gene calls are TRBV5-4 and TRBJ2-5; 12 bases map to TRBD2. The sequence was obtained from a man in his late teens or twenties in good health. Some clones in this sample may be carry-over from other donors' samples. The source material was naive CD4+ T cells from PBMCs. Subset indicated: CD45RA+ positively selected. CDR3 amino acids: CASSFPGLAGETQYF. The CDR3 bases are TGTGCCAGCAGCTTTCCGGGACTAGCGGGTGAGACCCAGTACTTC.